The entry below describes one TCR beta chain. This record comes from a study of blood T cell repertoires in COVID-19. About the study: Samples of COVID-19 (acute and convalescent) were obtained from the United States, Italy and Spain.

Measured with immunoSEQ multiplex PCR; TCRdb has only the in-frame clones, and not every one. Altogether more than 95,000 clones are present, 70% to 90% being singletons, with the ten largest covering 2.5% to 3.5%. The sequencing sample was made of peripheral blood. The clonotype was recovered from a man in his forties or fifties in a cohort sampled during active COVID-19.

CDR3 DNA sequence: TGTGCCATCAGCGTTAATCTGGACAGCTCTGGAAACACCATATATTTT. This encodes CAISVNLDSSGNTIYF. V is TRBV10-3 and J is TRBJ1-3; D is perhaps TRBD1 (6 bases). This CDR3 region has 16 residues. Trimming removed 6 bases at V and 0 bases at J, with 15 bases between. CDR1 is ENHRY and CDR2 is SYGVKD in the germline V gene.